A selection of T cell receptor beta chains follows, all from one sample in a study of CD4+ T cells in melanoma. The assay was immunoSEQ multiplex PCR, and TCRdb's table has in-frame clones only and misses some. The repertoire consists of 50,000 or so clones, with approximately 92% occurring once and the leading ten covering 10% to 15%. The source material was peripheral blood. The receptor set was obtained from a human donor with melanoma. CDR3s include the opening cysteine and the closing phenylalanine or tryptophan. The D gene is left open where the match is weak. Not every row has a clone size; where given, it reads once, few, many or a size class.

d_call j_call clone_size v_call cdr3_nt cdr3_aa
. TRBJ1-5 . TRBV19 TGTGCCAGTAGTATAGCCAGGGGCCTCAATCAGCCCCAGCATTTT CASSIARGLNQPQHF
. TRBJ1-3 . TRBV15 TGTGCCACCAGCCCCCAAGGAAACACCATATATTTT CATSPQGNTIYF
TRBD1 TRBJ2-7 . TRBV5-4 TGTGCCAGCAGCCAGGGACAGGAGCTTTCCTTC CASSQGQELSF
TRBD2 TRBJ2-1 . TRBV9 TGTGCCAGCAGCGTAGCTTACGGGGGGAGCTCCTACAATGAGCAGTTCTTC CASSVAYGGSSYNEQFF
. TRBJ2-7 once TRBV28 TGTGCCAGCATACCGCAGGGTGCAGTGTACGAGCAGTGCTTC CASIPQGAVYEQCF
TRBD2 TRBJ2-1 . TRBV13 TGTGCCAGCAGCATACCACCGGGACTAGCGGGGAGGAGCTCCTACAATGAGCAGTTCTTC CASSIPPGLAGRSSYNEQFF
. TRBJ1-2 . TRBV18 TGTGCCAGCTCACCGGAGAACAAAAGTTATGGCTACACCTTC CASSPENKSYGYTF
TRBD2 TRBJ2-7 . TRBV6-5 TGTGCCAGCAGTCCGGGGGGCTACGAGCAGTACTTC CASSPGGYEQYF
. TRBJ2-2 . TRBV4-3 TGCGCCAGCAGCCGCCAGAACACCGGGGAGCTGTTTTTT CASSRQNTGELFF
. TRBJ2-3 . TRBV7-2 TGTGCCAGCAGCTCCCCCGGGCCAGATACGCAGTATTTT CASSSPGPDTQYF
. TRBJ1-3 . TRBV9 TGTGCCAGCAGCGCACCCGACGGAGCGGAGGGAAACACCATATATTTT CASSAPDGAEGNTIYF
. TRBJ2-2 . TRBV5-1 TGCGCCAGCAGGAACAGGGCCTCGAACACCGGGGAGCTGTTTTTT CASRNRASNTGELFF
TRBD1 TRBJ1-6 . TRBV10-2 TGCGCCAGCGCGACAGGGATTAATTCACCCCTCCACTTT CASATGINSPLHF
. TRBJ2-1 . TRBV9 TGTGCCAGCAGCGTAGAGGGCAATGAGCAGTTCTTC CASSVEGNEQFF
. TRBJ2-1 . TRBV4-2 TGTGCCAGCAGCCAAGCCCACTCGACCTACAATGAGCAGTTCTTC CASSQAHSTYNEQFF
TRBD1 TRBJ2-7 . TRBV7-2 TGTGCCAGCAGCACCAGGGACAGGGAACGGTACGAGCAGTACTTC CASSTRDRERYEQYF
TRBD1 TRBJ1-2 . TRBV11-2 TGTGCCAGCAGCAAAGGGACAGGGGGATATAACTATGGCTACACCTTC CASSKGTGGYNYGYTF
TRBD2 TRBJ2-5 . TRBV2 TGTGCCAGCAGTCTAGCGGGGGGGCAAGAGACCCAGTACTTC CASSLAGGQETQYF
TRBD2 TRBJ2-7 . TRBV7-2 TGTGCCAGCAGCTTAGTTCCTAGCGGGGGTTACGAGCAGTACTTC CASSLVPSGGYEQYF
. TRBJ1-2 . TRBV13 TGTGCCAGCAGCGCTACCCGGGCCCCCTATGGCTACACCTTC CASSATRAPYGYTF
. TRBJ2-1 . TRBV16 TGTGCCAGCAGCCAACAGGGGTCTATGGATGAGCAGTTCTTC CASSQQGSMDEQFF
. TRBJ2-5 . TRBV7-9 TGTGCCAGCAGCTTAGTCGGGTTAGGGTATAACCAAGAGACCCAGTACTTC CASSLVGLGYNQETQYF
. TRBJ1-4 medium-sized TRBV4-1 TGCGCCAGCAGCCAATCACAGGGAGTCACTTTCGAAAAACTGTTTTTT CASSQSQGVTFEKLFF